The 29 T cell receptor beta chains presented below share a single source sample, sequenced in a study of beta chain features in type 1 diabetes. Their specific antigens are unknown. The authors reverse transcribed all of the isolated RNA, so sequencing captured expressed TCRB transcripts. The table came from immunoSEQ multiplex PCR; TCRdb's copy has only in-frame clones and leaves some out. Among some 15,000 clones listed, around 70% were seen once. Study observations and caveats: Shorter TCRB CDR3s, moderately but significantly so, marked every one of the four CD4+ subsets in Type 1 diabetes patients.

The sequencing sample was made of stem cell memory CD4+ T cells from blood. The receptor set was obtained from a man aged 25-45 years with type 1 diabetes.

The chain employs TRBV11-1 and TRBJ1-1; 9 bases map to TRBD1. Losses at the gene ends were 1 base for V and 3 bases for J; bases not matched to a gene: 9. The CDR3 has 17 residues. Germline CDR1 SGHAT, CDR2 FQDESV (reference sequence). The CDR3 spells CASSLVIQGAQDTEAFF. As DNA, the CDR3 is TGTGCCAGCAGCTTAGTGATACAGGGGGCGCAGGACACTGAAGCTTTCTTT.

CDR3 amino acids: CASSPFKAGENGYTF. The CDR3 bases are TGTGCCAGCAGCCCCTTTAAGGCAGGGGAAAATGGCTACACCTTC. J is TRBJ1-2 and V is TRBV7-9, with D possibly being TRBD1 (6 bases). Germline loops: CDR1 SEHNR, CDR2 FQNEAQ (reference sequence). V lost 5 bases and J 6 bases, leaving 19 bases between the germline ends. The CDR3 runs to 15 residues.

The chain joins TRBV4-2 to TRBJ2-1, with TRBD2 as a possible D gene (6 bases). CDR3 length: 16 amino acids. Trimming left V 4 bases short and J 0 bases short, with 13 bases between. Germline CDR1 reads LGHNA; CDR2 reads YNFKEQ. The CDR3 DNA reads TGTGCCAGCAGCCCTCGTGCGGGAAGCTCCTACAATGAGCAGTTCTTC. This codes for CASSPRAGSSYNEQFF.

The CDR3 sequence: CASRQGQVYEQYF. Here the CDR3 DNA reads TGTGCCAGCAGGCAGGGACAAGTCTACGAGCAGTACTTC. This chain links TRBV2 with TRBJ2-7; a possible D gene is TRBD1 (6 bases). The ends were cut back, 6 bases at V and 3 bases at J, with 12 bases in the middle. The CDR3 sequence is 13 residues long. CDR1 and CDR2 (germline): SNHLY, FYNNEI.

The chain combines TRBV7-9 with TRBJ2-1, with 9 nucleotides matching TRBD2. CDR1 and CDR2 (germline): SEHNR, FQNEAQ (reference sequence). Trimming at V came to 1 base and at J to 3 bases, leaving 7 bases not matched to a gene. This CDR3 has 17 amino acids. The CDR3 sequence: CASSLGLAGSDYNEQFF. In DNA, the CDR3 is TGTGCCAGCAGCTTAGGGCTAGCGGGAAGTGACTACAATGAGCAGTTCTTC. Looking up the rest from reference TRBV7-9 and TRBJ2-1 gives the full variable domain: DTGVSQNPRHKITKRGQNVTFRCDPISEHNRLYWYRQTLGQGPEFLTYFQNEAQLEKSRLLSDRFSAERPKGSFSTLEIQRTEQGDSAMYLCASSLGLAGSDYNEQFFGPGTRLTVL.

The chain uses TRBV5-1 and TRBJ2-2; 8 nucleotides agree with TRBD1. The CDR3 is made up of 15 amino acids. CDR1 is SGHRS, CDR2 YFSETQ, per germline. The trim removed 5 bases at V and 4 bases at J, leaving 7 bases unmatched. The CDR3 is CASRNRQGSTGELFF. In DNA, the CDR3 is TGCGCCAGCAGAAACCGACAGGGGAGCACCGGGGAGCTGTTTTTT. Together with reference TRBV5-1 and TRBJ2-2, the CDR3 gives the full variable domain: KAGVTQTPRYLIKTRGQQVTLSCSPISGHRSVSWYQQTPGQGLQFLFEYFSETQRNKGNFPGRFSGRQFSNSRSEMNVSTLELGDSALYLCASRNRQGSTGELFFGEGSRLTVL.

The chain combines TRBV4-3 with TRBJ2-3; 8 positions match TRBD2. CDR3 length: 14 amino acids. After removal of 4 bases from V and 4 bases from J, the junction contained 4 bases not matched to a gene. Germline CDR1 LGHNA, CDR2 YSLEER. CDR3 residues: CASSRGGPADTQYF. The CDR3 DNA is TGCGCCAGCAGCCGCGGGGGGCCGGCAGATACGCAGTATTTT.

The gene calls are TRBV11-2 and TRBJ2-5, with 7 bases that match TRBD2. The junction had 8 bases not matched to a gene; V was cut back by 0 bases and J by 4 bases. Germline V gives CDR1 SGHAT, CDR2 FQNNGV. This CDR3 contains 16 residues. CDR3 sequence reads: CASSLEGRVLIETQYF. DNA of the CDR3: TGTGCCAGCAGCTTAGAAGGGAGGGTCCTTATAGAGACCCAGTACTTC.

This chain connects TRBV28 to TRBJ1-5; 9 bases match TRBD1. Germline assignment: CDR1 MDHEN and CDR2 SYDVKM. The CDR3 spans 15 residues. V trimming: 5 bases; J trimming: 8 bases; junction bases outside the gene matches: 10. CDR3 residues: CASSPGQGKREPQHF. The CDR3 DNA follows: TGTGCCAGCAGTCCGGGACAGGGTAAAAGGGAGCCCCAGCATTTT. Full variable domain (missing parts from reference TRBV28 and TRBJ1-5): DVKVTQSSRYLVKRTGEKVFLECVQDMDHENMFWYRQDPGLGLRLIYFSYDVKMKEKGDIPEGYSVSREKKERFSLILESASTNQTSMYLCASSPGQGKREPQHFGDGTRLSIL.

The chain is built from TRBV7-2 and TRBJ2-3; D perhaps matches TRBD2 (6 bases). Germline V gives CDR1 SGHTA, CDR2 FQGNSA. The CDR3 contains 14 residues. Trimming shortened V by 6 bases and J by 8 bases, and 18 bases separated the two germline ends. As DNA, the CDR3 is TGTGCCAGCAGATCCGGGTCCCCCGGGGGTACGCAGTATTTT. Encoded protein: CASRSGSPGGTQYF.

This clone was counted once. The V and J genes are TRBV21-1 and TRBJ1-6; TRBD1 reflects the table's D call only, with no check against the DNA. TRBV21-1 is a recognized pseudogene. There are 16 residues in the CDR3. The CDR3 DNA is TGTGCCAGCAGCAAATGTGGGGACACGGGGAATTCACCCCTCCACTTT. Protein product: CASSKCGDTGNSPLHF.

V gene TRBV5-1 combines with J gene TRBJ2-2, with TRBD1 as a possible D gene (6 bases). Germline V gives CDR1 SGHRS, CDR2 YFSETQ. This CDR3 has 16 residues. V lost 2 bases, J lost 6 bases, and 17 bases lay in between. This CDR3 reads CASSFGAQGLAGELFF. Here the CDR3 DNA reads TGCGCCAGCAGCTTCGGCGCACAGGGTCTCGCCGGGGAGCTGTTTTTT.

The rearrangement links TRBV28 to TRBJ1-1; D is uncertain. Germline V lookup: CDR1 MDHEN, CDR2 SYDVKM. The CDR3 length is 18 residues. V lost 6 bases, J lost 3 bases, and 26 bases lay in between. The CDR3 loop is CASRSVWVSNIGDTEAFF. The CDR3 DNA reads TGTGCCAGCAGGTCCGTTTGGGTTTCGAATATAGGAGACACTGAAGCTTTCTTT.

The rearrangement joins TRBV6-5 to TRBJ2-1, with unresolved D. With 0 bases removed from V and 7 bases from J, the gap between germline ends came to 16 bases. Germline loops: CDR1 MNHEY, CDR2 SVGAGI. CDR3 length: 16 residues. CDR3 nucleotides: TGTGCCAGCAGTTACTCGATTACCCCGGGTTGGAATGAGCAGTTCTTC. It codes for CASSYSITPGWNEQFF.

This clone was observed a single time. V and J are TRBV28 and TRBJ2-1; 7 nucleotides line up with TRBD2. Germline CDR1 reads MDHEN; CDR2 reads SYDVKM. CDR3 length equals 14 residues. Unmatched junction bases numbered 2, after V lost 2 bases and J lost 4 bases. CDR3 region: CASSLRSGYNEQFF. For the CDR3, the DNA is TGTGCCAGCAGTTTACGTAGCGGGTACAATGAGCAGTTCTTC.

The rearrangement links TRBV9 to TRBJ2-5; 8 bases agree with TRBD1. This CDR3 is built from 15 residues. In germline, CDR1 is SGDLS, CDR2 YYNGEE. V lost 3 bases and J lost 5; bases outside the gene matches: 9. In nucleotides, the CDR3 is TGTGCCAGCAGCGGCCTACAGGGGGAGGAGGAGACCCAGTACTTC. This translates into CASSGLQGEEETQYF.

CDR3 DNA sequence: TGCAGCGTTGAATTCGGGGGTGAGCAGTTCTTC. Its protein is CSVEFGGEQFF. The chain employs TRBV29-1 and TRBJ2-1, with D possibly matching TRBD2 (6 bases). Trimming took 2 bases from V and 9 from J, leaving 8 bases between them. This CDR3 is 11 amino acids long. Germline CDR1 is SQVTM and CDR2 is ANQGSEA.

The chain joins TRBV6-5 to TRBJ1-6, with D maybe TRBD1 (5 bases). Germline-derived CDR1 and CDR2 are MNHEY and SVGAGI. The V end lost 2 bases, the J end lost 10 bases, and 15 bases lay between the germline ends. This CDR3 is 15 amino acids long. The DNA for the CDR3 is TGTGCCAGCAGTTACGGCAGGGAGGTACCGTCACCCCTCCACTTT. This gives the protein CASSYGREVPSPLHF.

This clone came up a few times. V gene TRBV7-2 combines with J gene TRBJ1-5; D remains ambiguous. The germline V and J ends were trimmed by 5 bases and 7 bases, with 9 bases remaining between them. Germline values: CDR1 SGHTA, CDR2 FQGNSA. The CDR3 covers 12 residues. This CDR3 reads CASSREAQPQHF. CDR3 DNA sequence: TGTGCCAGCAGCCGTGAGGCCCAGCCCCAGCATTTT.

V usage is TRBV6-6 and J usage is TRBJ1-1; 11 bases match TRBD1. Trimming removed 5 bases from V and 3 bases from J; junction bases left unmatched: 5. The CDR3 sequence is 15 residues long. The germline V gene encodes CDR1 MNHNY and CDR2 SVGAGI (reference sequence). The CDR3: CASSGTGGLDTEAFF. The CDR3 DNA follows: TGTGCCAGCAGTGGGACAGGGGGTTTGGACACTGAAGCTTTCTTT.

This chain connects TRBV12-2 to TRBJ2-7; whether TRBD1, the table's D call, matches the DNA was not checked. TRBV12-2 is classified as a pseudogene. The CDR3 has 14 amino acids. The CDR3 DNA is TGTGCAAGTCGCTTAGTGTCACAGGGAAATGAGCAGTACTTC. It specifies CASRLVSQGNEQYF.

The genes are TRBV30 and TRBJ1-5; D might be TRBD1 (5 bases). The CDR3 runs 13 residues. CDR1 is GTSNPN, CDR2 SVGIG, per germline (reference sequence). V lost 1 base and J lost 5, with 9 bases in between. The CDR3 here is CAWSGQGDQPQHF. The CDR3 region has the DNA TGTGCCTGGAGTGGGCAGGGTGATCAGCCCCAGCATTTT.

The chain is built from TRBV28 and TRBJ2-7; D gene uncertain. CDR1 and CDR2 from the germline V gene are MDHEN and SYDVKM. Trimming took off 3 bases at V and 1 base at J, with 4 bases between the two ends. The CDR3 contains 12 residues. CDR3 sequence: CASSFSSYEQYF. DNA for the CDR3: TGTGCCAGCAGTTTTTCGTCCTACGAGCAGTACTTC.

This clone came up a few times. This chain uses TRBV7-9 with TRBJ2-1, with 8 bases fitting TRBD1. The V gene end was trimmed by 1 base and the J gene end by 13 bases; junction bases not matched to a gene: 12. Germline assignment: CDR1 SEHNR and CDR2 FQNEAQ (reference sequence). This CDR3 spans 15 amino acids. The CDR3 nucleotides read TGTGCCAGCAGCTTAGAATTAGGACAGGGATGGTACCAGTTCTTC. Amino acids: CASSLELGQGWYQFF.

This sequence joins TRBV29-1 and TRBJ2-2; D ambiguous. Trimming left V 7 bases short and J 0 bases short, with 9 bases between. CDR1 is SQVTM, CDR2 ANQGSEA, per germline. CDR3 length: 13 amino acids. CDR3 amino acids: CSARQPNTGELFF. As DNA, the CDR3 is TGCAGCGCTAGGCAGCCGAACACCGGGGAGCTGTTTTTT.

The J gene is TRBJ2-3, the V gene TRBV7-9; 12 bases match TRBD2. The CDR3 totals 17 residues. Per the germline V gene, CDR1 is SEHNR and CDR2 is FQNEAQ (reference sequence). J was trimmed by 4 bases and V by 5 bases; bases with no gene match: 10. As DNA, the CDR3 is TGTGCCAGCAGCACGCCCATACTAGCGGGGGGTCCAGATACGCAGTATTTT. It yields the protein CASSTPILAGGPDTQYF.

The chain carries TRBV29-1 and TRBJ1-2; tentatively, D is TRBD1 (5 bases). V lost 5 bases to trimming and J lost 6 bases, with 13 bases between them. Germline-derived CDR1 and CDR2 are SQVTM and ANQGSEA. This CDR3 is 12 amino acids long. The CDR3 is CSVIRQGDGYTF. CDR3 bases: TGCAGCGTTATTCGGCAGGGCGATGGCTACACCTTC.

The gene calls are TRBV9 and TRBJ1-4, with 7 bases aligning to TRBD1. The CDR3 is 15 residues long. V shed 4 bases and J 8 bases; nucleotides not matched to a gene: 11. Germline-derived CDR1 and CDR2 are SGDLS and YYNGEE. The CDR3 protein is CASSPRQGYSEKLFF. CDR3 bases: TGTGCCAGCAGCCCCCGACAGGGCTACTCGGAAAAACTGTTTTTT.

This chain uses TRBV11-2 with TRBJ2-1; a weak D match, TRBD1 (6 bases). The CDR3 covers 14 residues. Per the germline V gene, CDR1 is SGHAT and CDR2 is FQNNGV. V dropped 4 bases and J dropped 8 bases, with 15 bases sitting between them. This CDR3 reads CASSSPRGNDEQFF. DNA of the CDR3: TGTGCCAGCAGCTCCCCTAGGGGGAATGATGAGCAGTTCTTC. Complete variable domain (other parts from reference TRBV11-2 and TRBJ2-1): EAGVAQSPRYKIIEKRQSVAFWCNPISGHATLYWYQQILGQGPKLLIQFQNNGVVDDSQLPKDRFSAERLKGVDSTLKIQPAKLEDSAVYLCASSSPRGNDEQFFGPGTRLTVL.